This T cell receptor beta chain is from a study of sequential checkpoint blockade in melanoma. About the research overall: Both treatment sequences were followed by maintenance nivolumab.

Looked up from germline, CDR1 is MDHEN and CDR2 is SYDVKM. Trimming removed 10 bases at V and 2 bases at J, with 15 bases between. The CDR3 has 14 amino acids. Data came from immunoSEQ multiplex PCR; TCRdb stores just in-frame clones and leaves some out. The table lists several thousand clones, 60% of them singletons. Treatment indicated: randomized to nivolumab then ipilimumab (arm A) or the reverse (arm B). DNA-damaging chemotherapy had not been given to any patient beforehand. The material was CD8+ T cells sorted from blood (inferred from file names), obtained from a patient given nivolumab and ipilimumab in sequence. This clonotype was sampled from a human donor with melanoma. The chain carries TRBV28 and TRBJ1-5; no clear D gene. The CDR3 region is CATSPAGGNQPQHF. Here the CDR3 DNA reads TGTGCCACCTCCCCCGCTGGAGGCAATCAGCCCCAGCATTTT.